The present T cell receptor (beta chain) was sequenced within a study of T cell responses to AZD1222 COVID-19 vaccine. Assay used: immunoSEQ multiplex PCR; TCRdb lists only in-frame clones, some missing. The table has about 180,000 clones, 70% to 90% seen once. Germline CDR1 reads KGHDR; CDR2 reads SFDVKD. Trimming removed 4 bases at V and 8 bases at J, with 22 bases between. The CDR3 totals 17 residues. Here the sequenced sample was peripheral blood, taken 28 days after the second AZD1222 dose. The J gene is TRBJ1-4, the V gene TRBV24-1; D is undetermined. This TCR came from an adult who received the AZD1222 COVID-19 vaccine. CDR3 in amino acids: CATSDHSAGLLGEKLFF. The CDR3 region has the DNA TGTGCCACCAGTGACCACTCGGCTGGACTGCTGGGAGAAAAACTGTTTTTT.